The clone carrying this T cell receptor beta chain was seen ten or more times. The sample is drawn from a study of T cells in Graves' hyperthyroidism and ophthalmopathy. Amplification yielded TCR beta CDR3 regions, with RNA transcripts as the source. With the HTBI primer set, the TCR CDR3 went through a first round of RT-PCR. MiXCR, applied by TCRdb to the multiplex PCR reads, yields one record per CDR3 protein. The table has hundreds of thousands of distinct CDR3 sequences, roughly 14% seen once. Uncontrolled infection, other autoimmune disease, pregnancy and lactation each barred patients from inclusion. CDR1 is KGHSH, CDR2 LQKENI, per germline. The CDR3 is 15 amino acids. V was clipped by 2 bases and J by 2 bases; unmatched bases: 3.

V gene TRBV18 combines with J gene TRBJ2-1, with TRBD1 identical over 7 bases. Sequenced material: blood. The sequence was obtained from a woman between 25 and 40 years old with Graves' hyperthyroidism that later progressed to Graves' ophthalmopathy. The CDR3, as DNA: TGTGCCAGCTCACCAAGGGGGCAGACCTACAATGAGCAGTTCTTC. Its translation: CASSPRGQTYNEQFF. Combining the CDR3 with reference TRBV18 and TRBJ2-1 gives the whole variable domain NAGVMQNPRHLVRRRGQEARLRCSPMKGHSHVYWYRQLPEEGLKFMVYLQKENIIDESGMPKERFSAEFPKEGPSILRIQQVVRGDSAAYFCASSPRGQTYNEQFFGPGTRLTVL.